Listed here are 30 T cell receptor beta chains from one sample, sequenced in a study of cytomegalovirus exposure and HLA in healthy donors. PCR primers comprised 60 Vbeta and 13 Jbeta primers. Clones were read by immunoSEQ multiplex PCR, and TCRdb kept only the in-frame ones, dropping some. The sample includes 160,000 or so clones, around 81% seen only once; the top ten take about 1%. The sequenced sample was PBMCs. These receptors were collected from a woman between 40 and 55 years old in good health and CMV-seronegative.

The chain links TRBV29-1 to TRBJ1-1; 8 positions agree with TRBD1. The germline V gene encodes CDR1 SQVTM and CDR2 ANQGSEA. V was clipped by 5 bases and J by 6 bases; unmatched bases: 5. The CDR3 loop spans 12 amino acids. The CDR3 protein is CSVSQGASEAFF. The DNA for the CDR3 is TGCAGCGTTAGTCAGGGGGCATCTGAAGCTTTCTTT. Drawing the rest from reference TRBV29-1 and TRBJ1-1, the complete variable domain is SAVISQKPSRDICQRGTSLTIQCQVDSQVTMMFWYRQQPGQSLTLIATANQGSEATYESGFVIDKFPISRPNLTFSTLTVSNMSPEDSSIYLCSVSQGASEAFFGQGTRLTVV.

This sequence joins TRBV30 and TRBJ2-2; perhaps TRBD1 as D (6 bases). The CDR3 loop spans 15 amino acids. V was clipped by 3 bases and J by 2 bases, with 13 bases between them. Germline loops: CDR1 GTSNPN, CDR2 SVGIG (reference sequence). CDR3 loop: CAWSFRTVNTGELFF. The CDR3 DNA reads TGTGCCTGGAGCTTCCGGACAGTAAACACCGGGGAGCTGTTTTTT.

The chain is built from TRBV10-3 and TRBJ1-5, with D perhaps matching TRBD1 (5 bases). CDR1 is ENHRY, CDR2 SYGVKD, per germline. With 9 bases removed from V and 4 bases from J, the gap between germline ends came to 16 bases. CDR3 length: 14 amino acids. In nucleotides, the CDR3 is TGTGCCATAAGTCCCCTAGGGGATAATCAGCCCCAGCATTTT. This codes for CAISPLGDNQPQHF.

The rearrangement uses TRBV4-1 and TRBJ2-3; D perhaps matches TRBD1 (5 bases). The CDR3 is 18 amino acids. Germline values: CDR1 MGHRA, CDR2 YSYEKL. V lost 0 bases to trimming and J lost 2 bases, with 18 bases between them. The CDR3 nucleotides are TGCGCCAGCAGCCAAGAGGGGCTTATGGCAGGAAACACAGATACGCAGTATTTT. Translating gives CASSQEGLMAGNTDTQYF.

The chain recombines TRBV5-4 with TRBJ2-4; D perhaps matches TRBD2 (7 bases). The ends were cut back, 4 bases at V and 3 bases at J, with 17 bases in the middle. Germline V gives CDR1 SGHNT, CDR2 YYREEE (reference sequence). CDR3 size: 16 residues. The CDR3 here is CASSPGGPLDKNIQYF. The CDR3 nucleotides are TGTGCCAGCAGCCCCGGGGGGCCCTTGGACAAAAACATTCAGTACTTC.

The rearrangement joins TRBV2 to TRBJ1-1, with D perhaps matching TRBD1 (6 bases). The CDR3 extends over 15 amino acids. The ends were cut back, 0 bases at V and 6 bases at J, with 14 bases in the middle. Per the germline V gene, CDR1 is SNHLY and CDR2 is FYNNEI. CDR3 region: CASSEAGRGMAEAFF. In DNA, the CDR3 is TGTGCCAGCAGTGAAGCGGGGAGGGGGATGGCTGAAGCTTTCTTT.

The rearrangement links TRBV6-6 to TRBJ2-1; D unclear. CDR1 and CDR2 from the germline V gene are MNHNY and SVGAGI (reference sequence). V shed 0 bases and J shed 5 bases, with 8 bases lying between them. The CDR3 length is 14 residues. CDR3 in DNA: TGTGCCAGCAGTTACTCGACGGGTCACAATGAGCAGTTCTTC. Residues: CASSYSTGHNEQFF.

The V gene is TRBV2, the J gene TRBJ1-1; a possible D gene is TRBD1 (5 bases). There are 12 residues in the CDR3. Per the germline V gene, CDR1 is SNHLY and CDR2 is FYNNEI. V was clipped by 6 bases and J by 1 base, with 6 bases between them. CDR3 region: CASRTENTEAFF. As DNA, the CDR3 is TGTGCCAGCAGGACAGAGAACACTGAAGCTTTCTTT.

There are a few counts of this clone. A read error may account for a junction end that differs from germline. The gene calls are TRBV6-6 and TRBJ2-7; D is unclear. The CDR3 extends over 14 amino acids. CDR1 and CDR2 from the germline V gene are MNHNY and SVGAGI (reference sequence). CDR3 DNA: TGTGCCAGCAGTTACGGTGGAGCCTCCTCCGAGCAGTACTTC. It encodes CASSYGGASSEQYF.

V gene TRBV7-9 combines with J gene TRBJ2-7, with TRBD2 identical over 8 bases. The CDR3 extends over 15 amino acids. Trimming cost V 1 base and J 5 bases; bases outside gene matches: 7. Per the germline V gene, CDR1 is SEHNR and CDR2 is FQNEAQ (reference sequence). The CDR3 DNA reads TGTGCCAGCAGCTTAGTGGTGGGGACTAGGAACGAGCAGTACTTC. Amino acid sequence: CASSLVVGTRNEQYF.

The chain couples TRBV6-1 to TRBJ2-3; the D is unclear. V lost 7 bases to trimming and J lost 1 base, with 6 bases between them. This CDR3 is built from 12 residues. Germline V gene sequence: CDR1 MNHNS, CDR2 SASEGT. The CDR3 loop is CASTRGTDTQYF. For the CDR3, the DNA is TGTGCCAGCACGAGAGGCACAGATACGCAGTATTTT.

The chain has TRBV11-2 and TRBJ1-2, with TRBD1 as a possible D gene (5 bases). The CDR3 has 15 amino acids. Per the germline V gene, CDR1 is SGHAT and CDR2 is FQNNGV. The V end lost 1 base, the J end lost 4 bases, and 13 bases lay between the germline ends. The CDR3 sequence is CASSLVLGGGYGYTF. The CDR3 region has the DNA TGTGCCAGCAGCTTAGTTTTGGGGGGGGGCTATGGCTACACCTTC.

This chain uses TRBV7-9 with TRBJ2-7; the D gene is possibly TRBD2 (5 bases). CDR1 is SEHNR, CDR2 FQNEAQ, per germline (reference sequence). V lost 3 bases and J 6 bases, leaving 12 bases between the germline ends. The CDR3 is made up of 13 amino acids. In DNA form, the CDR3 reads TGTGCCAGCAGCTTGCCTGCTAGCCGCGAGCAGTACTTC. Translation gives CASSLPASREQYF.

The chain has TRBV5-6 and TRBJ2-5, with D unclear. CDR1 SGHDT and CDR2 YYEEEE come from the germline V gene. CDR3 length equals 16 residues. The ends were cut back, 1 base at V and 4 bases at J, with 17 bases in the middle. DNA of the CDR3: TGTGCCAGCAGCTTGCAATTGGTCGCGGCCCCAGAGACCCAGTACTTC. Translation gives CASSLQLVAAPETQYF.

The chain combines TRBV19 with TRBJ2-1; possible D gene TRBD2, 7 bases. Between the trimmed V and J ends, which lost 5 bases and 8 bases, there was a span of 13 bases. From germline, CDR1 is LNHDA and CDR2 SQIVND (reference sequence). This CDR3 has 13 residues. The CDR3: CASSLRGGDEQFF. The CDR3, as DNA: TGTGCCAGTAGTCTCAGGGGAGGGGATGAGCAGTTCTTC.

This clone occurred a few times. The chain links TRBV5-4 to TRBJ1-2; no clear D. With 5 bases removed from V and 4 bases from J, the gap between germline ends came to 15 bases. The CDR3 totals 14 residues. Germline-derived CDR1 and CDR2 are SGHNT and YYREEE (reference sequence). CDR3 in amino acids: CASSFAGSLYGYTF. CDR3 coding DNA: TGTGCCAGCAGTTTTGCCGGGAGCCTCTATGGCTACACCTTC.

The CDR3 DNA reads as TGTGCCAGCAGCGAGGGACAGGGGGCGGCCACTGAAGCTTTCTTT. Translated, it gives CASSEGQGAATEAFF. V usage is TRBV7-9 and J usage is TRBJ1-1; TRBD1 matches 12 bases. This CDR3 is 15 amino acids long. Trimming took 5 bases from V and 4 from J; bases not matched to a gene: 5. From germline, CDR1 is SEHNR and CDR2 FQNEAQ (reference sequence).

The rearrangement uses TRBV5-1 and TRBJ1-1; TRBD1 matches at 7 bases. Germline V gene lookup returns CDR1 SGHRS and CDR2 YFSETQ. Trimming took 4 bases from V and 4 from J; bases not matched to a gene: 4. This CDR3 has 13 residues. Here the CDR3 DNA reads TGCGCCAGCAGCCTTGGGACAGCCACTGAAGCTTTCTTT. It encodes CASSLGTATEAFF.

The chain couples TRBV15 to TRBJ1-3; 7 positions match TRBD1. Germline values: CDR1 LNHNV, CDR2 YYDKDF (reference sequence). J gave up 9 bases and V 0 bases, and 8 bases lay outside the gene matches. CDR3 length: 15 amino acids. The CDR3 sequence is CATSRDRGTDGTIYF. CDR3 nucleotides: TGTGCCACCAGCAGAGATAGGGGGACAGACGGCACCATATATTTT.

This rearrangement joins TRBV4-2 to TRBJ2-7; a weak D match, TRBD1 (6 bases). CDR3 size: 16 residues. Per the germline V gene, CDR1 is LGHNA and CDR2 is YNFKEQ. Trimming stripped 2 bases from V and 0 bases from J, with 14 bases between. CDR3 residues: CASSQPGTKSSYEQYF. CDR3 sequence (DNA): TGTGCCAGCAGCCAACCCGGGACAAAGTCCTCCTACGAGCAGTACTTC.

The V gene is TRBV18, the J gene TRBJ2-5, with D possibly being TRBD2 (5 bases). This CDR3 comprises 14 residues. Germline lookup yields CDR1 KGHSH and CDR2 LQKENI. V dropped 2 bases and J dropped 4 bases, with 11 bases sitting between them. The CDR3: CASSPAAARETQYF. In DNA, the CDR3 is TGTGCCAGCTCACCAGCAGCGGCTCGAGAGACCCAGTACTTC.

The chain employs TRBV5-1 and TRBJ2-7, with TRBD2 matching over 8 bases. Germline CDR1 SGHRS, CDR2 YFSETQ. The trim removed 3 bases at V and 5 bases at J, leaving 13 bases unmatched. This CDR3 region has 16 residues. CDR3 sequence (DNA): TGCGCCAGCAGCTGGGGGGGGTCAGCGGGAGTTGACGAGCAGTACTTC. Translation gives CASSWGGSAGVDEQYF.

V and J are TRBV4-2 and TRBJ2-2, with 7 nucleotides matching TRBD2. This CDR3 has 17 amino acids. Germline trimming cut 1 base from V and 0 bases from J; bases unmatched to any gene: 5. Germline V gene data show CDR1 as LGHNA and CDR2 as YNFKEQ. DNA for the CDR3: TGTGCCAGCAGCCAAGTTATCGCGGGGGCGAACACCGGGGAGCTGTTTTTT. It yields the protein CASSQVIAGANTGELFF.

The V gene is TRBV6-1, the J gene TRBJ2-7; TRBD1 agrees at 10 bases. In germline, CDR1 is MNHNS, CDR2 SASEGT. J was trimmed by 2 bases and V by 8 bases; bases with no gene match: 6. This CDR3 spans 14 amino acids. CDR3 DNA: TGTGCCAGCGGGTGGACAGGGGGTACCTACGAGCAGTACTTC. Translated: CASGWTGGTYEQYF.

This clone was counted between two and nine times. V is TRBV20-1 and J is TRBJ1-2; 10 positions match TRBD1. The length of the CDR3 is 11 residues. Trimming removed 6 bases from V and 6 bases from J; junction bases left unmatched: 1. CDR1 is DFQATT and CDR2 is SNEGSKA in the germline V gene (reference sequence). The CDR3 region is CSAGTGDGYTF. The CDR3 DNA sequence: TGCAGTGCAGGGACAGGGGATGGCTACACCTTC.

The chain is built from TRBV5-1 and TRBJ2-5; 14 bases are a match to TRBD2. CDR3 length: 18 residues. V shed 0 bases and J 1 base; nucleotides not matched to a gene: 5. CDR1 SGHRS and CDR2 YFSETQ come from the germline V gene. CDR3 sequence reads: CASSLGLAGGPIQETQYF. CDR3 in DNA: TGCGCCAGCAGCTTGGGACTAGCGGGAGGGCCGATCCAAGAGACCCAGTACTTC.

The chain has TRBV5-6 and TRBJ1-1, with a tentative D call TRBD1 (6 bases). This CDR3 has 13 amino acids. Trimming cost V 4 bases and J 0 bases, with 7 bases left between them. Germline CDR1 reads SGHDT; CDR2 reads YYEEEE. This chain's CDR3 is CASSHRVNTEAFF. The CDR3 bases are TGTGCCAGCAGCCACAGGGTGAACACTGAAGCTTTCTTT.

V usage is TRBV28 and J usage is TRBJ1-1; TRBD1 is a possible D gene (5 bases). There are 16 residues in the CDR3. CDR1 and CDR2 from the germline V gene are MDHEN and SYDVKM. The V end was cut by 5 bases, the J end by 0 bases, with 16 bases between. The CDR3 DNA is TGTGCCAGCAGTACCCCGGGACTAGGGATGAACACTGAAGCTTTCTTT. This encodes CASSTPGLGMNTEAFF. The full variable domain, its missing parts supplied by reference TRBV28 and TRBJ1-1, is DVKVTQSSRYLVKRTGEKVFLECVQDMDHENMFWYRQDPGLGLRLIYFSYDVKMKEKGDIPEGYSVSREKKERFSLILESASTNQTSMYLCASSTPGLGMNTEAFFGQGTRLTVV.

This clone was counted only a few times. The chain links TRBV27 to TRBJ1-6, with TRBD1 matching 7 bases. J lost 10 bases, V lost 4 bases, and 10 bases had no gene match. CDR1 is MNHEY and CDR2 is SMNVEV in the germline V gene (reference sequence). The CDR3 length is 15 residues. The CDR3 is CASSSTQGGASPLHF. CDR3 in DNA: TGTGCCAGCAGTTCAACCCAGGGGGGAGCATCACCCCTCCACTTT.

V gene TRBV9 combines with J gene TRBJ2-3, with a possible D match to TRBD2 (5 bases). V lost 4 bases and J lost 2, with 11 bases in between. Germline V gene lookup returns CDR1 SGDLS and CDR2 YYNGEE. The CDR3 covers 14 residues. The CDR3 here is CASSTPGLTDTQYF. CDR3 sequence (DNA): TGTGCCAGCAGCACTCCCGGACTCACAGATACGCAGTATTTT. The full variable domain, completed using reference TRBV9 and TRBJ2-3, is DSGVTQTPKHLITATGQRVTLRCSPRSGDLSVYWYQQSLDQGLQFLIQYYNGEERAKGNILERFSAQQFPDLHSELNLSSLELGDSALYFCASSTPGLTDTQYFGPGTRLTVL.